Listed here are 31 T cell receptor beta chains from one sample, sequenced in a study of T-cell memory formation after mild COVID-19. MiXCR, run by TCRdb on the 5' RACE reads, gives a single entry per CDR3 protein. In the table there are hundreds of thousands of distinct CDR3 sequences, 12% to 15% of which are singletons. The sequenced sample was PBMCs or a T cell subset sorted from them (not recorded which). These receptor sequences come from a man between 18 and 35 years old who had mild COVID-19 (a few samples of this study predate the infection). Cell type and time point are not known.

This chain links TRBV7-9 with TRBJ1-2; D not resolved. Per germline, CDR1 SEHNR and CDR2 FQNEAQ (reference sequence). Trimming pared 0 bases from V and 6 bases from J, leaving 11 bases between. CDR3 length: 14 amino acids. Written as DNA, the CDR3 is TGTGCCAGCAGCTTAGCCCGCGGGGTGGATGGCTACACCTTC. As protein: CASSLARGVDGYTF.

The chain is built from TRBV5-1 and TRBJ2-7, with D perhaps matching TRBD1 (6 bases). The CDR3 consists of 14 residues. V dropped 0 bases and J dropped 3 bases, with 10 bases sitting between them. The V gene's germline CDR1 is SGHRS and CDR2 YFSETQ. This CDR3 is CASSLAPGDYEQYV. Written as DNA, the CDR3 is TGCGCCAGCAGCTTGGCACCAGGGGACTACGAGCAGTACGTC.

The gene calls are TRBV4-3 and TRBJ2-1, with D possibly matching TRBD2 (6 bases). The CDR3 length is 14 residues. The ends were cut back, 0 bases at V and 4 bases at J, with 7 bases in the middle. Germline CDR1 reads LGHNA; CDR2 reads YSLEER. The CDR3: CASSQDGRYNEQFF. DNA of the CDR3: TGCGCCAGCAGCCAAGATGGGAGGTACAATGAGCAGTTCTTC.

This clonotype was picked up a small number of times. The chain is built from TRBV15 and TRBJ1-1; no clear D. The CDR3 contains 15 residues. From germline, CDR1 is LNHNV and CDR2 YYDKDF (reference sequence). V lost 1 base and J 3 bases, leaving 12 bases between the germline ends. CDR3 coding DNA: TGTGCCACCAGCAGAGGTCCCGCCGGGGACACTGAAGCTTTCTTT. This sequence encodes CATSRGPAGDTEAFF.

V and J are TRBV7-9 and TRBJ2-4, with unresolved D. The CDR3 extends over 13 amino acids. The germline CDR1 and CDR2 sequences are SEHNR and FQNEAQ (reference sequence). With 3 bases removed from V and 13 bases from J, the gap between germline ends came to 16 bases. CDR3 loop: CASSLAGPFVQYF. The CDR3 DNA reads as TGTGCCAGCAGCTTGGCAGGTCCTTTCGTGCAGTACTTC.

This chain joins TRBV9 and TRBJ2-5, with D possibly being TRBD1 (5 bases). Trimming cost V 5 bases and J 2 bases, with 10 bases left between them. Germline CDR1 is SGDLS and CDR2 is YYNGEE. The length of the CDR3 is 13 residues. The CDR3 is CASSGAGQETQYF. The DNA of the CDR3 is TGTGCCAGCAGTGGTGCAGGGCAAGAGACCCAGTACTTC. The whole variable domain, remainder taken from reference TRBV9 and TRBJ2-5, is DSGVTQTPKHLITATGQRVTLRCSPRSGDLSVYWYQQSLDQGLQFLIQYYNGEERAKGNILERFSAQQFPDLHSELNLSSLELGDSALYFCASSGAGQETQYFGPGTRLLVL.

There are a few counts of this clonotype. The chain recombines TRBV10-3 with TRBJ2-1; 11 bases fit TRBD2. The CDR3 extends over 18 amino acids. V lost 5 bases, J lost 0 bases, and 9 bases stayed unmatched. The V gene's germline CDR1 is ENHRY and CDR2 SYGVKD. DNA of the CDR3: TGTGCCATCAGTCCAGGACTAGCGGGTCGAAGCTCCTACAATGAGCAGTTCTTC. This encodes CAISPGLAGRSSYNEQFF.

The chain recombines TRBV7-2 with TRBJ1-2, with TRBD1 matching 7 bases. This CDR3 is 15 amino acids long. Germline loops: CDR1 SGHTA, CDR2 FQGNSA. Trimming cost V 5 bases and J 4 bases; bases outside gene matches: 10. The CDR3 loop reads CASSARDRSFYGYTF. The CDR3 nucleotides are TGTGCCAGCAGCGCCAGGGACAGATCATTCTATGGCTACACCTTC.

The table lists this clonotype with a few counts. The rearrangement joins TRBV5-6 to TRBJ2-2, with unresolved D. Per germline, CDR1 SGHDT and CDR2 YYEEEE. The CDR3 totals 12 residues. V lost 6 bases and J 6 bases, leaving 9 bases between the germline ends. CDR3 nucleotides: TGTGCCAGCACGTTATTGTCCGGGGAGCTGTTTTTT. Its protein is CASTLLSGELFF. Supplemented by reference TRBV5-6 and TRBJ2-2, the full variable domain reads DAGVTQSPTHLIKTRGQQVTLRCSPKSGHDTVSWYQQALGQGPQFIFQYYEEEERQRGNFPDRFSGHQFPNYSSELNVNALLLGDSALYLCASTLLSGELFFGEGSRLTVL.

This clonotype has only a few counts. The chain combines TRBV28 with TRBJ2-1; D is possibly TRBD1 (6 bases). V was pared by 3 bases and J by 2 bases, with 14 bases between. Germline V CDR1 and CDR2: MDHEN, SYDVKM. The CDR3 is 16 residues long. The CDR3 protein is CASSLWTAKTYNEQFF. As DNA, the CDR3 is TGTGCCAGCAGTTTGTGGACAGCTAAAACCTACAATGAGCAGTTCTTC.

The chain combines TRBV9 with TRBJ1-2; D unresolved. V was trimmed by 0 bases and J by 4 bases, leaving 10 bases between them. The CDR3 has 14 amino acids. From germline, CDR1 is SGDLS and CDR2 YYNGEE. CDR3 sequence (DNA): TGTGCCAGCAGCGTAGCGGTGAACAGCTATGGCTACACCTTC. Translated: CASSVAVNSYGYTF. Full variable domain (remainder filled in from reference TRBV9 and TRBJ1-2): DSGVTQTPKHLITATGQRVTLRCSPRSGDLSVYWYQQSLDQGLQFLIQYYNGEERAKGNILERFSAQQFPDLHSELNLSSLELGDSALYFCASSVAVNSYGYTFGSGTRLTVV.

The chain has TRBV29-1 and TRBJ2-3, with no clear D. CDR3 length equals 11 residues. V dropped 0 bases and J dropped 5 bases, with 3 bases sitting between them. Germline-derived CDR1 and CDR2 are SQVTM and ANQGSEA. As DNA, the CDR3 is TGCAGCGTTGAAGATCTAGATACGCAGTATTTT. The encoded protein is CSVEDLDTQYF.

The genes are TRBV15 and TRBJ2-2; TRBD1 might be the D (6 bases). CDR3 size: 14 residues. V dropped 5 bases and J dropped 7 bases, with 14 bases sitting between them. Germline V CDR1 and CDR2: LNHNV, YYDKDF (reference sequence). The chain's CDR3 is CATSVAGDGGELFF. CDR3 sequence (DNA): TGTGCCACCAGCGTCGCAGGGGATGGCGGGGAGCTGTTTTTT.

This chain links TRBV20-1 with TRBJ2-5; 8 bases fit TRBD2. The CDR3 is made up of 14 amino acids. CDR1 is DFQATT and CDR2 is SNEGSKA in the germline V gene (reference sequence). J lost 5 bases, V lost 0 bases, and 5 bases had no gene match. As DNA, the CDR3 is TGCAGTGCTAGAGATCGCGGGGGGTGGGAGACCCAGTACTTC. Protein: CSARDRGGWETQYF.

This clonotype was counted between two and nine times. The rearrangement links TRBV3-1 to TRBJ2-5; either TRBD1 or TRBD2 may fit D (5 bases each). Deletions cut 3 bases from V and 4 bases from J, with 6 bases between. Germline CDR1 reads LGHDT; CDR2 reads YNNKEL (reference sequence). This CDR3 has 12 amino acids. CDR3 nucleotide sequence: TGTGCCAGCAGCCAGGGACCAGAGACCCAGTACTTC. Translation: CASSQGPETQYF.

CDR3 nucleotides: TGTGCCATCAGCGATACACCGGGACAGGTCCTTGACGAGCAGTACTTC. It translates to CAISDTPGQVLDEQYF. This chain joins TRBV10-3 and TRBJ2-7; 8 bases match TRBD1. Germline V gives CDR1 ENHRY, CDR2 SYGVKD. The CDR3 runs to 16 residues. The V segment lost 6 bases and the J segment 5 bases; nucleotides outside the gene matches: 15.

This clonotype was seen ten or more times. This rearrangement joins TRBV7-2 to TRBJ1-2; D not certain. Germline CDR1 is SGHTA and CDR2 is FQGNSA. The CDR3 runs 12 residues. Trimming cost V 0 bases and J 1 base, with 0 bases left between them. The CDR3 nucleotides read TGTGCCAGCAGCTTAGCTAACTATGGCTACACCTTC. Translating it yields CASSLANYGYTF. Full variable domain (outside the CDR3, taken from reference TRBV7-2 and TRBJ1-2): GAGVSQSPSNKVTEKGKDVELRCDPISGHTALYWYRQSLGQGLEFLIYFQGNSAPDKSGLPSDRFSAERTGGSVSTLTIQRTQQEDSAVYLCASSLANYGYTFGSGTRLTVV.

This chain links TRBV6-1 with TRBJ2-2; D is perhaps TRBD1 (5 bases). This CDR3 spans 15 amino acids. Germline values: CDR1 MNHNS, CDR2 SASEGT. The germline V and J ends were trimmed by 1 base and 4 bases, with 10 bases remaining between them. CDR3 nucleotide sequence: TGTGCCAGCAGTGAAGACCCAGGGTTCACCGGGGAGCTGTTTTTT. It encodes CASSEDPGFTGELFF.

There are a few counts of this clonotype. CDR3 sequence: CASQLMGEIEQYV. In DNA, the CDR3 is TGTGCCAGCCAGCTTATGGGGGAGATAGAGCAGTACGTC. The rearrangement uses TRBV5-4 and TRBJ2-7; D assignment may be TRBD1 or TRBD2 (5 bases each). The germline V and J ends were trimmed by 7 bases and 7 bases, with 18 bases remaining between them. CDR1 is SGHNT, CDR2 YYREEE, per germline (reference sequence). This CDR3 is 13 amino acids long.

The rearrangement uses TRBV15 and TRBJ1-5, with a possible D match to TRBD1 (5 bases). Trimming cost V 3 bases and J 5 bases, with 14 bases left between them. The CDR3 is made up of 15 amino acids. The germline CDR1 and CDR2 sequences are LNHNV and YYDKDF (reference sequence). The CDR3 protein is CATSRNLDTYQPQHF. The DNA for the CDR3 is TGTGCCACCAGCAGGAACCTGGACACCTATCAGCCCCAGCATTTT.

The chain links TRBV4-1 to TRBJ2-1; D gene ambiguous. The V end lost 4 bases, the J end lost 7 bases, and 17 bases lay between the germline ends. CDR1 MGHRA and CDR2 YSYEKL come from the germline V gene. This CDR3 contains 15 residues. CDR3 in DNA: TGCGCCAGCAGCCCCAGGTGGTGGGGTGGGAATGAGCAGTTCTTC. Amino acid sequence: CASSPRWWGGNEQFF.

Written as DNA, the CDR3 is TGTGCCAGTAGTACGACAGTTTACAATGAGCAGTTCTTC. This encodes CASSTTVYNEQFF. This chain links TRBV19 with TRBJ2-1, with a possible D match to TRBD1 (5 bases). This CDR3 comprises 13 residues. CDR1 and CDR2 (germline): LNHDA, SQIVND (reference sequence). The V gene lost 4 bases and the J gene lost 4 bases, with 8 bases spanning the gap.

This clonotype was counted between two and nine times. This chain connects TRBV15 to TRBJ1-4; tentative D call: TRBD1 (6 bases). CDR1 is LNHNV and CDR2 is YYDKDF in the germline V gene (reference sequence). This CDR3 has 16 residues. Trimming stripped 6 bases from V and 6 bases from J, with 20 bases between. Here the CDR3 DNA reads TGTGCCACCAGATCGCGACCAGCAGGGGCAGATGAAAAACTGTTTTTT. This sequence encodes CATRSRPAGADEKLFF.

The table lists this clonotype with many counts. The rearrangement links TRBV18 to TRBJ2-7, with D unresolved. Germline V gene lookup returns CDR1 KGHSH and CDR2 LQKENI. V lost 3 bases, J lost 0 bases, and 6 bases lay in between. This CDR3 spans 13 amino acids. The CDR3 nucleotides are TGTGCCAGCTCACCCTATCGCTCCTACGAGCAGTACTTC. Residues: CASSPYRSYEQYF.

This clonotype was observed a few times. The chain carries TRBV5-1 and TRBJ2-5; unclear D gene. Trimming left V 0 bases short and J 4 bases short, with 13 bases between. This CDR3 comprises 15 residues. Germline CDR1 reads SGHRS; CDR2 reads YFSETQ. The CDR3 reads CASSLALGWGETQYF. The CDR3 bases are TGCGCCAGCAGCTTGGCCCTCGGGTGGGGAGAGACCCAGTACTTC. Looking up the rest from reference TRBV5-1 and TRBJ2-5 gives the full variable domain: KAGVTQTPRYLIKTRGQQVTLSCSPISGHRSVSWYQQTPGQGLQFLFEYFSETQRNKGNFPGRFSGRQFSNSRSEMNVSTLELGDSALYLCASSLALGWGETQYFGPGTRLLVL.

The gene calls are TRBV29-1 and TRBJ1-1; 8 bases map to TRBD1. CDR1 and CDR2 (germline): SQVTM, ANQGSEA. The CDR3 is 13 residues long. V lost 6 bases to trimming and J lost 5 bases; unmatched junction nucleotides: 8. CDR3 sequence: CSVETGGGTEAFF. The DNA of the CDR3 is TGCAGCGTGGAAACAGGGGGGGGGACTGAAGCTTTCTTT.

This clonotype came up a few times. The CDR3 bases are TGTGCCAGCAGCTTAGGCCGGTTGGATGGCTACACCTTC. Residues: CASSLGRLDGYTF. The V call is TRBV7-2, the J call TRBJ1-2; D call uncertain. V lost 1 base and J 6 bases, leaving 9 bases between the germline ends. The CDR3 totals 13 residues. Germline-derived CDR1 and CDR2 are SGHTA and FQGNSA.

Many counts were recorded for this clonotype. The chain recombines TRBV12-3 or TRBV12-4 with TRBJ2-7; D gene ambiguous. Trimming shortened V by 4 bases and J by 0 bases, and 7 bases separated the two germline ends. This CDR3 has 13 residues. Written as DNA, the CDR3 is TGTGCCAGCAGTTGGCACATCTCCTACGAGCAGTACTTC. Translating gives CASSWHISYEQYF.

The chain couples TRBV15 to TRBJ1-5, with D maybe TRBD1 (5 bases). CDR1 and CDR2 from the germline V gene are LNHNV and YYDKDF (reference sequence). This CDR3 has 14 residues. The V end lost 4 bases, the J end lost 5 bases, and 12 bases lay between the germline ends. CDR3 protein: CATSITGPHQPQHF. Here the CDR3 DNA reads TGTGCCACCAGCATTACAGGTCCGCATCAGCCCCAGCATTTT.

J is TRBJ2-3 and V is TRBV12-3 or TRBV12-4; possible D gene TRBD1, 6 bases. V lost 6 bases, J lost 4 bases, and 17 bases lay in between. This CDR3 has 15 amino acids. CDR3 DNA sequence: TGTGCCAGCAGCACTAGATCGGACAGTGCAGATACGCAGTATTTT. Translated, it gives CASSTRSDSADTQYF.

This clonotype was seen more than once but under ten times. The chain employs TRBV19 and TRBJ1-4; perhaps TRBD1 as D (5 bases). Deletions cut 9 bases from V and 0 bases from J, with 14 bases between. CDR3 length: 15 amino acids. Germline V gene lookup returns CDR1 LNHDA and CDR2 SQIVND (reference sequence). Written as DNA, the CDR3 is TGTGCCAGCGTCTGGGGCGGTGCAACTAATGAAAAACTGTTTTTT. Translating gives CASVWGGATNEKLFF.